Sequencing of this T cell receptor beta chain was carried out in a study of control samples from healthy donors and cancer patients (dated by TCRdb to about 2020). Details on this clone: The target of this receptor is not known. The sample holds no much larger clone one base away, and base qualities are not on file.

Libraries were made using the immunoSEQ multiplex PCR assay. In its TCRdb copy, this immuneACCESS table keeps in-frame sequences only and misses some clones. Where compared with another copy, unresolved V genes explain less than half of these, and the others have no known cause. This sample has 120,000 or so clones in its table, and about nine tenths of those were observed once. 7.8% of the sample goes to the ten largest clones. The source is a woman aged 18-30 years in good health. What was sequenced was blood.

CDR3 reads: CASSYLGRGGDTQYF. At the DNA level, the sequence is TGTGCCAGCAGTTACTTGGGGCGGGGGGGAGATACGCAGTATTTT. The chain is assembled from TRBV6-6 and TRBJ2-3, with 9 bases matching TRBD2. In the germline V gene (reference sequence), CDR1 corresponds to MNHNY and CDR2 to SVGAGI. The CDR3 runs 15 amino acids, cysteine and phenylalanine included. The read is trimmed to its CDR3 DNA, 45 bases read in frame from base 1. After removal of 1 base from V and 5 bases from J, the junction retains 4 bases not matched to a gene.